A single sample is the source of the 14 T cell receptor beta chains below, sequenced in a study of T cell repertoires in cytomegalovirus infection. One entry per CDR3 protein results from TCRdb running MiXCR on the reads. The sample carries under 450,000 distinct CDR3 sequences, approximately 30% recorded once. Their target antigens are unknown. The material was cultured PBMCs, obtained from culture after CMV antigen stimulation. Every receptor here comes from a human donor in good health (CMV status not recorded). Some clones in this sample may be carry-over from other donors' samples.

This clonotype has just a few counts. This rearrangement joins TRBV4-1 to TRBJ2-5, with a tentative D call TRBD1 (6 bases). The germline V gene encodes CDR1 MGHRA and CDR2 YSYEKL. V gave up 2 bases and J gave up 2 bases, with 12 bases separating them. CDR3 length equals 15 residues. The CDR3 coding sequence is TGCGCCAGCAGCCAAATCGGACAGAAGCAAGAGACCCAGTACTTC. It specifies CASSQIGQKQETQYF.

V usage is TRBV7-9 and J usage is TRBJ2-7; TRBD2 agrees at 10 bases. V shed 5 bases, J shed 4 bases, and the junction held 2 bases outside the gene matches. Germline assignment: CDR1 SEHNR and CDR2 FQNEAQ (reference sequence). The CDR3 consists of 13 residues. The CDR3 bases are TGTGCCAGCAGCCAGACTAGCGGGTACGAGCAGTACTTC. It codes for CASSQTSGYEQYF.

The chain carries TRBV30 and TRBJ2-3; D might be TRBD1 (6 bases). Trimming removed 3 bases from V and 6 bases from J, with 13 bases in between. This CDR3 comprises 13 residues. Germline loops: CDR1 GTSNPN, CDR2 SVGIG (reference sequence). CDR3 sequence: CAWRQGFPDTQYF. DNA of the CDR3: TGTGCCTGGAGACAGGGTTTTCCGGATACGCAGTATTTT.

This clonotype came up a few times. The rearrangement links TRBV4-1 to TRBJ2-1; D gene uncertain. The germline V gene encodes CDR1 MGHRA and CDR2 YSYEKL. Trimming took off 0 bases at V and 7 bases at J, with 19 bases between the two ends. The CDR3 covers 17 residues. In DNA form, the CDR3 reads TGCGCCAGCAGCCAAGATTTCGGGCTCGAGCCTCCTAATGAGCAGTTCTTC. This encodes CASSQDFGLEPPNEQFF.

As concerns this clonotype: This may be a read error: a much more frequent sequence differs by one nucleotide. The chain carries TRBV7-2 and TRBJ2-3; D is perhaps TRBD2 (5 bases). The CDR3 runs to 16 residues. Germline V gene data show CDR1 as SGHTA and CDR2 as FQGNSA. Trimming stripped 1 base from V and 3 bases from J, with 14 bases between. This CDR3 is CASSLGTGIETDTQYF. In DNA form, the CDR3 reads TGTGCCAGCAGCTTAGGAACCGGGATTGAAACAGATACGCAGTATTTT.

This clonotype has at least ten counts. The chain employs TRBV6-6 and TRBJ1-1; D is undetermined. CDR3 length: 16 residues. The V gene's germline CDR1 is MNHNY and CDR2 SVGAGI (reference sequence). V gave up 4 bases and J gave up 0 bases, with 15 bases separating them. The DNA for the CDR3 is TGTGCCAGCAGTTGGGGTAGGCCACCGATGAACACTGAAGCTTTCTTT. Translating it yields CASSWGRPPMNTEAFF.

The chain couples TRBV18 to TRBJ1-6, with D maybe TRBD1 (5 bases). This CDR3 comprises 16 residues. V gave up 0 bases and J gave up 6 bases, with 12 bases separating them. From germline, CDR1 is KGHSH and CDR2 LQKENI. CDR3 nucleotide sequence: TGTGCCAGCTCACCACCGATGCAGGGATTTAATTCACCCCTCCACTTT. Its protein is CASSPPMQGFNSPLHF.

The V gene is TRBV10-3, the J gene TRBJ2-5; a possible D gene is TRBD1 (6 bases). CDR1 and CDR2 (germline): ENHRY, SYGVKD. Between the trimmed V and J ends, which lost 8 bases and 3 bases, there was a span of 16 bases. This CDR3 is 14 amino acids long. In nucleotides, the CDR3 is TGTGCCATCCAAGGACAGTACGGGGAAGAGACCCAGTACTTC. It codes for CAIQGQYGEETQYF.

The chain carries TRBV4-2 and TRBJ2-7, with TRBD2 matching 7 bases. This CDR3 region has 15 residues. V was pared by 0 bases and J by 3 bases, with 5 bases of the junction left unmatched. The germline V gene encodes CDR1 LGHNA and CDR2 YNFKEQ. For the CDR3, the DNA is TGTGCCAGCAGCCAAGAAGCCGGGAGGAACTACGAGCAGTACTTC. Protein sequence: CASSQEAGRNYEQYF.

A few counts support this clonotype. The J gene is TRBJ2-7, the V gene TRBV5-1, with a tentative D call TRBD1 (6 bases). Germline V gene sequence: CDR1 SGHRS, CDR2 YFSETQ. The CDR3 sequence is 14 residues long. Trimming removed 4 bases from V and 3 bases from J, with 14 bases in between. CDR3 loop: CASSRRDTYYEQYF. CDR3 DNA sequence: TGCGCCAGCAGCCGTCGGGACACCTACTACGAGCAGTACTTC.

This clonotype has only a few counts. This chain uses TRBV7-2 with TRBJ2-3, with unresolved D. Trimming removed 2 bases from V and 2 bases from J, with 8 bases in between. The CDR3 has 14 residues. Germline CDR1 reads SGHTA; CDR2 reads FQGNSA. DNA of the CDR3: TGTGCCAGCAGCTTAATCAGGATCACAGATACGCAGTATTTT. It codes for CASSLIRITDTQYF.

The chain uses TRBV18 and TRBJ2-4, with no clear D. CDR1 and CDR2 (germline): KGHSH, LQKENI. The CDR3 extends over 13 amino acids. The ends were cut back, 2 bases at V and 5 bases at J, with 7 bases in the middle. This chain's CDR3 is CASSPSPQNIQYF. CDR3 nucleotides: TGTGCCAGCTCACCATCCCCCCAAAACATTCAGTACTTC.

This clonotype was recorded a few times. The J gene is TRBJ1-2, the V gene TRBV6-6, with TRBD1 matching over 8 bases. This CDR3 is built from 15 residues. Trimming took 2 bases from V and 8 from J; bases not matched to a gene: 10. Per the germline V gene, CDR1 is MNHNY and CDR2 is SVGAGI (reference sequence). DNA of the CDR3: TGTGCCAGCAGTTACAGTGAACAGGGGGGAGGGGGCTACACCTTC. Translated, it gives CASSYSEQGGGGYTF.

The V gene is TRBV28, the J gene TRBJ2-3; 9 bases are a match to TRBD1. The V segment lost 5 bases and the J segment 2 bases; nucleotides outside the gene matches: 2. This CDR3 has 14 amino acids. From germline, CDR1 is MDHEN and CDR2 SYDVKM. The CDR3 coding sequence is TGTGCCAGCAGTCACAGGGGGCCCACAGATACGCAGTATTTT. Its protein is CASSHRGPTDTQYF.